The text below deals with one TCR beta chain. V was cut by 5 bases and J by 5 bases, with 24 bases left in between. The germline V gene encodes CDR1 SNHLY and CDR2 FYNNEI. The CDR3 runs to 17 residues. This record belongs to a study of blood T cells in healthy people across ages. Then a second PCR, running roughly 7 to 11 cycles, was carried out with a sample-barcoded 5' primer and a J-beta primer mix. TCRdb passed the 5' RACE reads through MiXCR, listing each CDR3 protein once. The table records around 990,000 distinct CDR3 sequences, more than 30% of them present only once. What was sequenced was blood. The rearrangement uses TRBV2 and TRBJ1-1; maybe TRBD1 (5 bases). The TCR sequence derives from a man younger than 35 in good health. CDR3 sequence: CASSPEGGTWGRTEAFF. CDR3 sequence (DNA): TGTGCCAGCAGTCCTGAGGGTGGTACTTGGGGGAGGACTGAAGCTTTCTTT.